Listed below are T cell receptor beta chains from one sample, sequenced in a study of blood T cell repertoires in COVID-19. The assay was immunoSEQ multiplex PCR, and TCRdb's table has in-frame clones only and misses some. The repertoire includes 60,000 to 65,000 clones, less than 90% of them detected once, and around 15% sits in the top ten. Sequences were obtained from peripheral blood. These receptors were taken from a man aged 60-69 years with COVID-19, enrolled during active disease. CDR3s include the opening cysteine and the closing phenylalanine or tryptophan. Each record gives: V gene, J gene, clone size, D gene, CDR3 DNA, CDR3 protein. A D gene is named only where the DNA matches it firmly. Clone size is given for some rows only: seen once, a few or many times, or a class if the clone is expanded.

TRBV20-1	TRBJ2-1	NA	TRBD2	TGCAGTGCTCTAGCGGGATTTGAGCAGTTCTTC	CSALAGFEQFF
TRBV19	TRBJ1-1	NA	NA	TGTGCCAGTAGTCGGGTGTTGTCTGAAGCTTTCTTT	CASSRVLSEAFF
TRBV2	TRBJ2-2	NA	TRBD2	TGTGCCAGCAAGGCGGGGGGGACTCTTGGCACCGGGGAGCTGTTTTTT	CASKAGGTLGTGELFF
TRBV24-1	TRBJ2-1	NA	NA	TGTGCCACCAGTCGACTACCCCCAATCTACTACAATGAGCAGTTCTTC	CATSRLPPIYYNEQFF
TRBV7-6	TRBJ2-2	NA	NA	TGTGCCAGCAGCGAGACCGGGATTTTCACCGGGGAGCTGTTTTTT	CASSETGIFTGELFF
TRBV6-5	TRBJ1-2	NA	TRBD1	TGTGCCAGCAGTTACGGGACAGGGAGTAATGGCTACACCTTC	CASSYGTGSNGYTF
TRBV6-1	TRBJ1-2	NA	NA	TGTGCCAGCAGTGAACGATTACTAGGAGGCTTCCATGGCTACACCTTC	CASSERLLGGFHGYTF
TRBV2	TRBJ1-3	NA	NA	TGTGCCAGCAGCTCTGGACAGACAAACACCATATATTTT	CASSSGQTNTIYF
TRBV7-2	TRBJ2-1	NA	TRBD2	TGTGCCAGCAGCCCCGGACTAGCGGGAGGCAATGAGCAGTTCTTC	CASSPGLAGGNEQFF
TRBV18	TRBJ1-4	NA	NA	TGTGCCAGCTCACCTGACAGTAATGAAAAACTGTTTTTT	CASSPDSNEKLFF
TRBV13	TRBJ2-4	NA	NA	TGTGCCAGCAGCTTAGCGGAGAGGGCGAAACAGTACTTC	CASSLAERAKQYF
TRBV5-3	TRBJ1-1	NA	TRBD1	TGTGCCAGAAGCCCCTTACTTCGGACAGGGGCCACTGAAGCTTTCTTT	CARSPLLRTGATEAFF
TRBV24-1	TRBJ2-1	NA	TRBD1	TGTGCCACCAGTGATAACCCGGGACAGGGGGCGCGGAATGAGCAGTTCTTC	CATSDNPGQGARNEQFF
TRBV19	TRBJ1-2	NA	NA	TGTGCCAGTATGAGGGACATTAACTATGGCTACACCTTC	CASMRDINYGYTF
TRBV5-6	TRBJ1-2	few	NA	TGTGCCAGCAGCTTGGGTGTCAGGGTAGGGATTTATGGCTACACCTTC	CASSLGVRVGIYGYTF
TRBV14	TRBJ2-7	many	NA	TGTGCCAGCAGCCACCCGGCAGGTTACTCCTACGAGCAGTACTTC	CASSHPAGYSYEQYF
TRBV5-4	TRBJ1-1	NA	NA	TGTGCCAGCAGCTTGGACGGTCTGAGGGCCTCTGAAGCTTTCTTT	CASSLDGLRASEAFF
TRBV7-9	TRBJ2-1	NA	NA	TGTGCCAGCAGCTTAGCGGGTATTGTACAGGAGCAGTTCTTC	CASSLAGIVQEQFF
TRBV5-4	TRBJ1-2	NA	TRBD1	TGTGCCAGCAGCTTGGAGACAGGGGGCGGCTATGGCTACACCTTC	CASSLETGGGYGYTF
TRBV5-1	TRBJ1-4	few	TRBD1	TGCGCCAGCAGCTCCGAGGGGGGACAGGGACATGAAAAACTGTTTTTT	CASSSEGGQGHEKLFF
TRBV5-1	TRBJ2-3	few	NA	TGCGCCAGCAGCTTGGCGGACTTCACAGATACGCAGTATTTT	CASSLADFTDTQYF
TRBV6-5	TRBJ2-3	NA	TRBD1	TGTGCCAGCAACCGGGACAGAAGCACAGATACGCAGTATTTT	CASNRDRSTDTQYF
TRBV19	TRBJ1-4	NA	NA	TGTGCCAGTAGTACCCAGCGTAATGAAAAACTGTTTTTT	CASSTQRNEKLFF
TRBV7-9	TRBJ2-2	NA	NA	TGTGCCACCACCTATCGACAGAACCTGAACACCGGGGAGCTGTTTTTT	CATTYRQNLNTGELFF
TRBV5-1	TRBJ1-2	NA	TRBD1	TGCGCCAGCAGCTTACAAACAGGGGGTGGGGATGGCTACACCTTC	CASSLQTGGGDGYTF
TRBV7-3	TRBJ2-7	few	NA	TGTGCCAGCAGCCCATCAAGGGAGTACCCTTACGAGCAGTACTTC	CASSPSREYPYEQYF